This is a list of T cell receptor beta chains from one sample in a study of cytotoxic CD8 clonotypes in ibrutinib-treated CLL. Libraries were prepared by immunoSEQ multiplex PCR; TCRdb keeps only in-frame clonotypes and omits some of them. The sample yields roughly 200,000 clones, approximately 75% seen once. Sample: PBMCs, taken after 12 months of ibrutinib treatment. The receptors derive from a human donor with chronic lymphocytic leukemia. Each CDR3 is given with its conserved first and last residue. D genes are given only for firm matches. Expanded clones get a size class; other rows say once, few or many, or leave the size out.

CAISEPPNTLAGGELEGDTQYF TGTGCCATCAGTGAGCCCCCGAATACACTAGCGGGGGGGGAGTTGGAAGGGGATACGCAGTATTTT NA TRBJ2-3 TRBD2 TRBV10-3
CASSDLDPNQPQHF TGTGCCAGCAGCGACCTAGACCCCAATCAGCCCCAGCATTTT NA TRBJ1-5 NA TRBV2
CSVERQGSGTEAFF TGCAGCGTTGAACGACAGGGTAGTGGTACTGAAGCTTTCTTT NA TRBJ1-1 TRBD1 TRBV29-1
CASSPSGRPNTEAFF TGTGCCAGCTCACCCTCGGGCAGGCCGAACACTGAAGCTTTCTTT NA TRBJ1-1 NA TRBV18
CASSPTGTSPEQYF TGTGCCAGCTCACCTACAGGGACATCGCCCGAGCAGTACTTC NA TRBJ2-7 NA TRBV18
CASSIGVTDTQYF TGTGCCAGCAGCATAGGGGTTACAGATACGCAGTATTTT many TRBJ2-3 NA TRBV7-9
CASSPPGGISPLHF TGTGCCAGCTCACCACCAGGGGGAATTTCACCCCTCCACTTT NA TRBJ1-6 NA TRBV18
CASSLSYEQFF TGTGCCAGCAGTTTAAGTTATGAGCAGTTCTTC NA TRBJ2-1 NA TRBV28
CAAGDHNEKLFF TGTGCTGCGGGCGATCATAATGAAAAACTGTTTTTT NA TRBJ1-4 NA TRBV5-4
CASREGGWETQYF TGTGCCAGCAGAGAAGGGGGGTGGGAGACCCAGTACTTC NA TRBJ2-5 NA TRBV6-5
CASRTGEGDEQFF TGTGCCAGCAGGACAGGGGAGGGCGATGAGCAGTTCTTC NA TRBJ2-1 NA TRBV2
CASSPQGTGSVTSEAFF TGCGCCAGCAGCCCACAGGGGACGGGTTCTGTAACGTCTGAAGCTTTCTTT NA TRBJ1-1 TRBD1 TRBV5-1
CASSIPQGGQIF TGTGCCAGTAGTATCCCACAGGGCGGTCAAATCTTC NA TRBJ1-2 NA TRBV19
CASSERLGTQYF TGTGCCAGCAGCGAAAGACTTGGTACGCAGTATTTT NA TRBJ2-3 NA TRBV4-2
CASSPRTSGRIYEQYF TGTGCCAGCAGCCCCAGGACTAGCGGGAGGATCTACGAGCAGTACTTC NA TRBJ2-7 TRBD2 TRBV7-9
CASSHPPQTANTGELFF TGTGCCAGCAGCCATCCCCCACAGACCGCGAACACCGGGGAGCTGTTTTTT NA TRBJ2-2 NA TRBV14
CASSGTGTPYEQYF TGTGCCAGCAGCGGAACAGGGACCCCCTACGAGCAGTACTTC NA TRBJ2-7 NA TRBV5-5
CASSTGQGYEQYF TGTGCCAGCAGTACGGGACAGGGCTACGAGCAGTACTTC NA TRBJ2-7 TRBD1 TRBV7-2
CASSLSGVGTEAFF TGTGCCAGCAGTTTGTCAGGGGTTGGAACTGAAGCTTTCTTT NA TRBJ1-1 NA TRBV28
CASSRGTSSNIQYF TGTGCCAGCAGCAGAGGGACAAGTTCTAACATTCAGTACTTC NA TRBJ2-4 NA TRBV11-2
CASSLAGYTEAFF TGTGCCAGCAGCTTAGCTGGGTACACTGAAGCTTTCTTT NA TRBJ1-1 NA TRBV11-2
CASSLSGGTGPNYGYTF TGTGCCAGCAGTTTAAGCGGAGGGACAGGCCCTAACTATGGCTACACCTTC NA TRBJ1-2 TRBD1 TRBV27
CASSQWTGSDYGYTF TGCGCCAGCAGCCAGTGGACAGGGTCGGACTATGGCTACACCTTC few TRBJ1-2 TRBD1 TRBV4-1
CASSEPSSGAQHF TGTGCCAGCAGTGAACCGTCTTCCGGTGCCCAGCATTTT NA TRBJ1-5 NA TRBV2
CAPGVAFMNTEAFF TGTGCCCCAGGGGTAGCCTTTATGAACACTGAAGCTTTCTTT few TRBJ1-1 NA TRBV21-1
CASTSRLARGYEQYF TGTGCCAGCACCTCTCGGTTGGCTAGGGGCTACGAGCAGTACTTC NA TRBJ2-7 NA TRBV28
CASSDRGKGGNTGELFF TGTGCCAGCAGTGACCGGGGGAAGGGAGGGAACACCGGGGAGCTGTTTTTT NA TRBJ2-2 NA TRBV2
CASSVGGLAQETQYF TGTGCCAGCAGCGTAGGTGGTCTAGCCCAAGAGACCCAGTACTTC NA TRBJ2-5 NA TRBV9
CASSLRTSGEQFF TGCGCCAGCAGTCTTAGGACTAGCGGGGAGCAGTTCTTC few TRBJ2-1 TRBD2 TRBV10-1
CASSDSSYTEAFF TGCGCCAGCAGTGACAGCTCTTACACTGAAGCTTTCTTT NA TRBJ1-1 NA TRBV10-1
CASSLPVSGRENTGELFF TGTGCCAGCAGCTTACCAGTTAGCGGGAGAGAGAACACCGGGGAGCTGTTTTTT few TRBJ2-2 TRBD2 TRBV7-6
CASSFGTGGQYF TGTGCCAGCAGTTTTGGGACGGGGGGGCAGTACTTC NA TRBJ2-7 TRBD2 TRBV27
CASSLARDRHDEQYF TGCGCCAGCAGCTTGGCCCGGGACAGACACGACGAGCAGTACTTC NA TRBJ2-7 TRBD1 TRBV5-1
CASSRDTNSAYGYTF TGTGCCAGCAGCAGAGACACCAACAGTGCCTATGGCTACACCTTC NA TRBJ1-2 NA TRBV4-2
CASSPPNAEETQYF TGTGCCAGCTCACCACCGAACGCCGAAGAGACCCAGTACTTC once TRBJ2-5 NA TRBV18
CASSQGGEQYF TGTGCCAGCTCACAGGGTGGCGAGCAGTACTTC NA TRBJ2-7 NA TRBV18
CASSLGSDLYGYTF TGCGCCAGCAGCTTGGGGTCGGATCTATATGGCTACACCTTC NA TRBJ1-2 NA TRBV5-1
CASSPQDWSAYEQYF TGTGCCAGCTCACCTCAAGACTGGAGCGCCTACGAGCAGTACTTC few TRBJ2-7 NA TRBV18
CASSLTSGYRYEQFF TGTGCCAGCAGTTTAACTAGCGGGTACAGGTATGAGCAGTTCTTC NA TRBJ2-1 TRBD2 TRBV7-9
CASRISGSSYNEQFF TGCGCCAGCAGAATTAGCGGGAGCTCCTACAATGAGCAGTTCTTC NA TRBJ2-1 TRBD2 TRBV5-1
CASSEVGGPLFF TGTGCCAGCAGTGAAGTTGGGGGCCCACTGTTTTTT NA TRBJ1-4 NA TRBV6-1
CASSPGITDTQYF TGTGCCAGCAGCCCGGGGATCACAGATACGCAGTATTTT NA TRBJ2-3 NA TRBV21-1
CASSPDRGYQPQHF TGTGCCAGCAGTCCGGACAGGGGTTACCAGCCCCAGCATTTT few TRBJ1-5 TRBD1 TRBV27
CASSYLTGNTEAFF TGTGCCAGCAGTTACCTAACAGGGAACACTGAAGCTTTCTTT NA TRBJ1-1 NA TRBV6-5
CASSMGDRGNEQYF TGTGCCAGTAGTATGGGGGACAGGGGGAACGAGCAGTACTTC NA TRBJ2-7 TRBD1 TRBV19
CASSLKWGGGYTF TGTGCCAGCAGCTTAAAGTGGGGGGGCGGCTACACCTTC NA TRBJ1-2 NA TRBV7-8
CASSSQGDQPQHF TGTGCCAGCAGCTCCCAGGGGGATCAGCCCCAGCATTTT few TRBJ1-5 TRBD1 TRBV7-9
CAWSIPANEWGPQHF TGTGCCTGGAGTATTCCCGCGAACGAGTGGGGGCCCCAGCATTTT NA TRBJ1-5 NA TRBV30
CASSQKQGEAFF TGTGCCAGCAGCCAGAAACAGGGAGAAGCTTTCTTT many TRBJ1-1 NA TRBV7-9
CASSDSRLHNSYEQYF TGTGCCAGCAGTGACTCACGGCTTCATAACTCCTACGAGCAGTACTTC once TRBJ2-7 NA TRBV6-4
CAISRDRTNTEAFF TGTGCCATCAGCCGGGACAGGACGAACACTGAAGCTTTCTTT NA TRBJ1-1 TRBD1 TRBV10-3